This TCR beta chain stems from a study of blood T cell repertoires in COVID-19. Study context: T cells, B-cell-depleted T cells, or PBMCs supplied cDNA or gDNA.

Original methodology: Amplification of reference gene primers provided the estimated nucleated cell counts. Using immunoSEQ multiplex PCR, the repertoire was profiled, and TCRdb retains in-frame clones only, with some absent. From that table come the V and J calls and clone size; the DNA was used to work out D and trimming. The data hold under 200,000 clones, with around 90% observed a single time. The specimen sequenced was peripheral blood. The receptor's source is a man aged 50 or older with acute or convalescent COVID-19.

CDR3: CASSLDRATNEKLFF. The CDR3 region has the DNA TGTGCCAGCAGTTTGGACAGGGCAACTAATGAAAAACTGTTTTTT. The chain links TRBV2 to TRBJ1-4; 8 bases are shared with TRBD1. Germline V lookup: CDR1 SNHLY, CDR2 FYNNEI. The CDR3 runs 15 residues. Losses at the gene ends were 5 bases for V and 0 bases for J; bases not matched to a gene: 2.